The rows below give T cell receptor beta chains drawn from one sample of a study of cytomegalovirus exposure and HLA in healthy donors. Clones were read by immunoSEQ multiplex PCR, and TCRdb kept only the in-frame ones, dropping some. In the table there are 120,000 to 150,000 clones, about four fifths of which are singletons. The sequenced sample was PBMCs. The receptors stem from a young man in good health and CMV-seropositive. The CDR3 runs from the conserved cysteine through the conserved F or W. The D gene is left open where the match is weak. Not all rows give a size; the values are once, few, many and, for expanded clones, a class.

cdr3_nt: TGTGCCACCAGCAGCGGGTGGAACACCGGGGAGCTGTTTTTT
cdr3_aa: CATSSGWNTGELFF
v_call: TRBV15
d_call: -
cdr3_length: 14
j_call: TRBJ2-2
clone_size: -

cdr3_nt: TGTGCCAGCAGCTTACTCTCGGGGGACTACGAGCAGTACTTC
cdr3_aa: CASSLLSGDYEQYF
v_call: TRBV7-9
d_call: -
cdr3_length: 14
j_call: TRBJ2-7
clone_size: -

cdr3_nt: TGTGCCAGCAGTACTCGGGACAGGGGGGACGAGCAGTACTTC
cdr3_aa: CASSTRDRGDEQYF
v_call: TRBV27
d_call: TRBD1
cdr3_length: 14
j_call: TRBJ2-7
clone_size: -

cdr3_nt: TGCGCCAGCACACAGGGGGCACCCAATGAGCAGTTCTTC
cdr3_aa: CASTQGAPNEQFF
v_call: TRBV5-1
d_call: TRBD1
cdr3_length: 13
j_call: TRBJ2-1
clone_size: -

cdr3_nt: TGTGCCAGCAGCACAGGGGGACCAGATACGCAGTATTTT
cdr3_aa: CASSTGGPDTQYF
v_call: TRBV9
d_call: TRBD1
cdr3_length: 13
j_call: TRBJ2-3
clone_size: -

cdr3_nt: TGTGCTAGTGGTTTGGGACAGCCCATGAACACTGAAGCTTTCTTT
cdr3_aa: CASGLGQPMNTEAFF
v_call: TRBV12-5
d_call: -
cdr3_length: 15
j_call: TRBJ1-1
clone_size: -

cdr3_nt: TGCGCCAGCAGTGGACTCCTTAGGAACACTGAAGCTTTCTTT
cdr3_aa: CASSGLLRNTEAFF
v_call: TRBV4-1
d_call: -
cdr3_length: 14
j_call: TRBJ1-1
clone_size: -

cdr3_nt: TGCGCCAGCAGCCAAACCGGGGGCAATCAGCCCCAGCATTTT
cdr3_aa: CASSQTGGNQPQHF
v_call: TRBV4-1
d_call: -
cdr3_length: 14
j_call: TRBJ1-5
clone_size: -

cdr3_nt: TGTGCCATCAGTGACCCAGGACTAGCGGGAGGGCCGAGCGATACGCAGTATTTT
cdr3_aa: CAISDPGLAGGPSDTQYF
v_call: TRBV10-3
d_call: TRBD2
cdr3_length: 18
j_call: TRBJ2-3
clone_size: -

cdr3_nt: TGTGCCAGCAGCGTGATGCGTTGGACTGAAGCTTTCTTT
cdr3_aa: CASSVMRWTEAFF
v_call: TRBV11-3
d_call: -
cdr3_length: 13
j_call: TRBJ1-1
clone_size: -

cdr3_nt: TGTGCCAGAAGCTTGGTCTCAGGGGTCAATGTTACAGATACGCAGTATTTT
cdr3_aa: CARSLVSGVNVTDTQYF
v_call: TRBV5-3
d_call: -
cdr3_length: 17
j_call: TRBJ2-3
clone_size: few

cdr3_nt: TGTGCCAGCAGCTCCCCCAGGGGCTCCTATGGCTACACCTTC
cdr3_aa: CASSSPRGSYGYTF
v_call: TRBV11-2
d_call: -
cdr3_length: 14
j_call: TRBJ1-2
clone_size: -

cdr3_nt: TGTGCCAGCAGTTTAGGGACTAGCCAGGATGAGCAGTTCTTC
cdr3_aa: CASSLGTSQDEQFF
v_call: TRBV28
d_call: TRBD2
cdr3_length: 14
j_call: TRBJ2-1
clone_size: -

cdr3_nt: TGTGCCAGCAGCGTTCCTAGCGGGAGCGATGAGACCCAGTACTTC
cdr3_aa: CASSVPSGSDETQYF
v_call: TRBV2
d_call: TRBD2
cdr3_length: 15
j_call: TRBJ2-5
clone_size: few

cdr3_nt: TGTTCCAGCAGCTTAGCCCTCGGGACTAACTATGAAGAGACCCAGTACTTC
cdr3_aa: CSSSLALGTNYEETQYF
v_call: TRBV7-9
d_call: TRBD2
cdr3_length: 17
j_call: TRBJ2-5
clone_size: -

cdr3_nt: TGTGCCAGCAGCAGGGACACCGGGGAGCTGTTTTTT
cdr3_aa: CASSRDTGELFF
v_call: TRBV6-5
d_call: -
cdr3_length: 12
j_call: TRBJ2-2
clone_size: -

cdr3_nt: TGTGCCAGTAGTATCTATCTTGGCTACACCTTC
cdr3_aa: CASSIYLGYTF
v_call: TRBV19
d_call: -
cdr3_length: 11
j_call: TRBJ1-2
clone_size: -

cdr3_nt: TGTGCCAGCAGTGGGGCCGTCTACGAGCAGTACTTC
cdr3_aa: CASSGAVYEQYF
v_call: TRBV2
d_call: -
cdr3_length: 12
j_call: TRBJ2-7
clone_size: -

cdr3_nt: TGTGCCAGCGGACAGGGATCTGAAAAACTGTTTTTT
cdr3_aa: CASGQGSEKLFF
v_call: TRBV7-2
d_call: TRBD1
cdr3_length: 12
j_call: TRBJ1-4
clone_size: -

cdr3_nt: TGTGCCAGCAGCTCTTCCAGGGGGAGAAACACCATATATTTT
cdr3_aa: CASSSSRGRNTIYF
v_call: TRBV11-2
d_call: TRBD1
cdr3_length: 14
j_call: TRBJ1-3
clone_size: -

cdr3_nt: TGCAGCCCTTGGACAGAAGAGACCCAGTACTTC
cdr3_aa: CSPWTEETQYF
v_call: TRBV29-1
d_call: -
cdr3_length: 11
j_call: TRBJ2-5
clone_size: few

cdr3_nt: TGTGCCTGGAGCGGGGGACAGCCCTACAATGAGCAGTTCTTC
cdr3_aa: CAWSGGQPYNEQFF
v_call: TRBV30
d_call: -
cdr3_length: 14
j_call: TRBJ2-1
clone_size: -

cdr3_nt: TGTGCCAGTAAAGGAGGCGTCGATGATCAGCCCCAGCATTTT
cdr3_aa: CASKGGVDDQPQHF
v_call: TRBV19
d_call: -
cdr3_length: 14
j_call: TRBJ1-5
clone_size: -

cdr3_nt: TGTGCCAGCAGCTCCCTGGGGGGGACCTACAATGAGCAGTTCTTC
cdr3_aa: CASSSLGGTYNEQFF
v_call: TRBV7-9
d_call: TRBD2
cdr3_length: 15
j_call: TRBJ2-1
clone_size: -

cdr3_nt: TGTGCCAGCAGCCCCCGGTGGTCTTCCTACGAGCAGTACTTC
cdr3_aa: CASSPRWSSYEQYF
v_call: TRBV6-5
d_call: -
cdr3_length: 14
j_call: TRBJ2-7
clone_size: few

cdr3_nt: TGTGCCAGCAGCTTGGCTCAGGGAGGTCTGTTTGAAAAACTGTTTTTT
cdr3_aa: CASSLAQGGLFEKLFF
v_call: TRBV5-6
d_call: -
cdr3_length: 16
j_call: TRBJ1-4
clone_size: -

cdr3_nt: TGTTCCAGCAGCTTGGAATCCAGGGTAAACTCTGGAAACACCATATATTTT
cdr3_aa: CSSSLESRVNSGNTIYF
v_call: TRBV7-9
d_call: -
cdr3_length: 17
j_call: TRBJ1-3
clone_size: -

cdr3_nt: TGTGCCAGCAGCGGTCTACAGGGAGTTGCAAATCAGCCCCAGCATTTT
cdr3_aa: CASSGLQGVANQPQHF
v_call: TRBV2
d_call: -
cdr3_length: 16
j_call: TRBJ1-5
clone_size: -

cdr3_nt: TGTGCCTGGAGTGTAATTGTAACCCGGCGGACCGGGGAGCTGTTTTTT
cdr3_aa: CAWSVIVTRRTGELFF
v_call: TRBV30
d_call: -
cdr3_length: 16
j_call: TRBJ2-2
clone_size: -

cdr3_nt: TGTGCCGTGGGAGGGGGAGCGGAAATGAACACCGGGGAGCTGTTTTTT
cdr3_aa: CAVGGGAEMNTGELFF
v_call: TRBV2
d_call: -
cdr3_length: 16
j_call: TRBJ2-2
clone_size: -

cdr3_nt: TGCGCCAGCAGCGACAGTACGAGCACAGATACGCAGTATTTT
cdr3_aa: CASSDSTSTDTQYF
v_call: TRBV4-1
d_call: -
cdr3_length: 14
j_call: TRBJ2-3
clone_size: -

cdr3_nt: TGCAGCGTTGAAAAAGTTGCGACTAGCGGGGGTGAGCAGTTCTTC
cdr3_aa: CSVEKVATSGGEQFF
v_call: TRBV29-1
d_call: TRBD2
cdr3_length: 15
j_call: TRBJ2-1
clone_size: -

cdr3_nt: TGTGCCAGCACTTTGAATAAGGGGTACGAGCAGTACTTC
cdr3_aa: CASTLNKGYEQYF
v_call: TRBV6-6
d_call: -
cdr3_length: 13
j_call: TRBJ2-7
clone_size: -

cdr3_nt: TGTGCCAGCAGCTTAGAATCCAGGACTGGAGAAAAACTGTTTTTT
cdr3_aa: CASSLESRTGEKLFF
v_call: TRBV7-2
d_call: -
cdr3_length: 15
j_call: TRBJ1-4
clone_size: -

cdr3_nt: TGTGCCAGTAGTATAGGCAGGGACGAGCAGTACTTC
cdr3_aa: CASSIGRDEQYF
v_call: TRBV19
d_call: -
cdr3_length: 12
j_call: TRBJ2-7
clone_size: -

cdr3_nt: TGCGCCAGCAGCTTGTTGCGGGAGAGCACAGATACGCAGTATTTT
cdr3_aa: CASSLLRESTDTQYF
v_call: TRBV5-1
d_call: TRBD2
cdr3_length: 15
j_call: TRBJ2-3
clone_size: -

cdr3_nt: TGCGCCAGCAGCTGGGAGGGGTTGGGTTCTGGGGCCAACGTCCTGACTTTC
cdr3_aa: CASSWEGLGSGANVLTF
v_call: TRBV5-1
d_call: TRBD2
cdr3_length: 17
j_call: TRBJ2-6
clone_size: -

cdr3_nt: TGTGCCATCAGGGGAGTGGGCACCTCCTACGAGCAGTACTTC
cdr3_aa: CAIRGVGTSYEQYF
v_call: TRBV10-3
d_call: -
cdr3_length: 14
j_call: TRBJ2-7
clone_size: -

cdr3_nt: TGTGCCACCAGCAGCTCTAGAGCGGGAAATCAGCCCCAGCATTTT
cdr3_aa: CATSSSRAGNQPQHF
v_call: TRBV15
d_call: -
cdr3_length: 15
j_call: TRBJ1-5
clone_size: -

cdr3_nt: TGCGCCAGCAGCCTGGGGGACAGGGATACGCAGTATTTT
cdr3_aa: CASSLGDRDTQYF
v_call: TRBV5-1
d_call: TRBD1
cdr3_length: 13
j_call: TRBJ2-3
clone_size: once

cdr3_nt: TGTGCCAGTAGTAAGAGGGTTACAGGGGGGGTTACTAGTACGAACACTGAAGCTTTCTTT
cdr3_aa: CASSKRVTGGVTSTNTEAFF
v_call: TRBV19
d_call: TRBD1
cdr3_length: 20
j_call: TRBJ1-1
clone_size: -

cdr3_nt: TGCGCCAGCAGTGAGTCGACTCTAGGTTCACCCCTCCACTTT
cdr3_aa: CASSESTLGSPLHF
v_call: TRBV10-2
d_call: -
cdr3_length: 14
j_call: TRBJ1-6
clone_size: -

cdr3_nt: TGTGCCAGCAGCGGCAGGACTAGCGGGTATCGCAATGAGCAGTTCTTC
cdr3_aa: CASSGRTSGYRNEQFF
v_call: TRBV13
d_call: TRBD2
cdr3_length: 16
j_call: TRBJ2-1
clone_size: -

cdr3_nt: TGTGCCAGCAGTTCTCTCCTAGTCAGGGGTTTCTATGGCTACACCTTC
cdr3_aa: CASSSLLVRGFYGYTF
v_call: TRBV28
d_call: -
cdr3_length: 16
j_call: TRBJ1-2
clone_size: -

cdr3_nt: TGCGCCAGCAGCTCTGCACAGGGGGCGAAAGAGAACACTGAAGCTTTCTTT
cdr3_aa: CASSSAQGAKENTEAFF
v_call: TRBV5-1
d_call: TRBD1
cdr3_length: 17
j_call: TRBJ1-1
clone_size: -

cdr3_nt: TGTGCCAGTAGTATAGAAGGGGAAGTGAACACTGAAGCTTTCTTT
cdr3_aa: CASSIEGEVNTEAFF
v_call: TRBV19
d_call: -
cdr3_length: 15
j_call: TRBJ1-1
clone_size: -